Listed here are 10 T cell receptor beta chains from one sample, sequenced in a study of blood T cell repertoires in COVID-19. Sequencing used immunoSEQ multiplex PCR; TCRdb keeps in-frame clones, though not all of them. The table has fewer than 60,000 clones, approximately 82% seen once. The sample consisted of peripheral blood. These receptors were collected from a man in his 60s with acute or convalescent COVID-19.

The chain combines TRBV9 with TRBJ2-3, with TRBD2 identical over 7 bases. The V gene end was trimmed by 5 bases and the J gene end by 5 bases; junction bases not matched to a gene: 5. Germline CDR1 SGDLS, CDR2 YYNGEE. The CDR3 extends over 13 amino acids. CDR3 sequence: CASSRTSEDTQYF. For the CDR3, the DNA is TGTGCCAGCAGTAGGACTAGTGAAGATACGCAGTATTTT.

This chain uses TRBV9 with TRBJ2-7; D is ambiguous. The V end was cut by 4 bases, the J end by 5 bases, with 7 bases between. The CDR3 is 11 residues long. The germline CDR1 and CDR2 sequences are SGDLS and YYNGEE. CDR3 in DNA: TGTGCCAGCAGCCCAACTAACGAGCAGTACTTC. It specifies CASSPTNEQYF.

The J gene is TRBJ1-1, the V gene TRBV15; 9 nucleotides match TRBD1. The CDR3 length is 16 residues. Per the germline V gene, CDR1 is LNHNV and CDR2 is YYDKDF (reference sequence). Losses at the gene ends were 5 bases for V and 0 bases for J; bases not matched to a gene: 7. As DNA, the CDR3 is TGTGCCACCAGCTTTATAGGGACAGGGATGAACACTGAAGCTTTCTTT. Translated: CATSFIGTGMNTEAFF.

The chain employs TRBV11-2 and TRBJ2-3; 12 bases fit TRBD2. CDR1 and CDR2 (germline): SGHAT, FQNNGV. Trimming cost V 3 bases and J 6 bases; bases outside gene matches: 4. This CDR3 has 15 amino acids. Here the CDR3 DNA reads TGTGCCAGCAGCTTGCTAGCGGGGGGGAAGGATACGCAGTATTTT. Protein: CASSLLAGGKDTQYF. The entire variable domain, with the rest obtained from reference TRBV11-2 and TRBJ2-3, is as follows: EAGVAQSPRYKIIEKRQSVAFWCNPISGHATLYWYQQILGQGPKLLIQFQNNGVVDDSQLPKDRFSAERLKGVDSTLKIQPAKLEDSAVYLCASSLLAGGKDTQYFGPGTRLTVL.

The chain joins TRBV18 to TRBJ1-3; 7 bases fit TRBD1. The length of the CDR3 is 15 residues. V was clipped by 0 bases and J by 4 bases; unmatched bases: 3. The V gene's germline CDR1 is KGHSH and CDR2 LQKENI. CDR3 in amino acids: CASSPPTGRGNTIYF. CDR3 bases: TGTGCCAGCTCACCACCGACAGGGAGAGGAAACACCATATATTTT.

The chain has TRBV14 and TRBJ1-1, with 7 bases fitting TRBD1. This CDR3 spans 15 amino acids. The junction had 5 bases not matched to a gene; V was cut back by 1 base and J by 3 bases. CDR1 is SGHDN, CDR2 FVKESK, per germline. The CDR3 DNA reads as TGTGCCAGCAGCCAAGGACAGGGAGATTACACTGAAGCTTTCTTT. This sequence encodes CASSQGQGDYTEAFF.

There are a few counts of this clone. The rearrangement uses TRBV6-5 and TRBJ1-3, with D maybe TRBD1 (6 bases). The CDR3 runs 15 residues. V shed 5 bases and J shed 0 bases, with 11 bases lying between them. Germline V CDR1 and CDR2: MNHEY, SVGAGI. CDR3 sequence reads: CASSRQAFSGNTIYF. The CDR3 bases are TGTGCCAGCAGTAGACAGGCCTTCTCTGGAAACACCATATATTTT.

V is TRBV7-8 and J is TRBJ2-1; TRBD1 agrees at 10 bases. CDR3 length: 16 residues. Unmatched junction bases numbered 12, after V lost 7 bases and J lost 6 bases. In germline, CDR1 is SGHVS, CDR2 FQNEAQ. The CDR3 region is CASTPWGDRGGNEQFF. The CDR3 nucleotides read TGTGCCAGCACCCCTTGGGGGGACAGGGGTGGCAATGAGCAGTTCTTC.

A single count supports this clone. The chain joins TRBV29-1 to TRBJ1-1; the match to TRBD1 covers 8 bases. From germline, CDR1 is SQVTM and CDR2 ANQGSEA. This CDR3 region has 10 residues. J gave up 9 bases and V 4 bases, and 1 base lay outside the gene matches. The DNA of the CDR3 is TGCAGCGTTGGGACAGGGAAAGCTTTCTTT. Its translation: CSVGTGKAFF.

The chain joins TRBV27 to TRBJ1-5; a weak D match, TRBD1 (6 bases). V was pared by 10 bases and J by 4 bases, with 17 bases between. There are 14 residues in the CDR3. The germline gives CDR1 MNHEY, CDR2 SMNVEV (reference sequence). CDR3 nucleotides: TGTGCCACCCCGAGGGGGAAGGATAATCAGCCCCAGCATTTT. This gives the protein CATPRGKDNQPQHF.